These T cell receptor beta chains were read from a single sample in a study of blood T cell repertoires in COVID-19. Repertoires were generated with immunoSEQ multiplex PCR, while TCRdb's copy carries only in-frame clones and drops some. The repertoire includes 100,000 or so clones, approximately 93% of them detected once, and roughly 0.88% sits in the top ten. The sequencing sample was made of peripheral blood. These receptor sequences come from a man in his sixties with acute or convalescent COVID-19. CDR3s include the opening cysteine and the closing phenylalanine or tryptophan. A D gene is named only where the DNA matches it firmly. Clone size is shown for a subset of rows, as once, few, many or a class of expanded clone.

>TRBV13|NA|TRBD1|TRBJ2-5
CATRAGGRETQYF
TGTGCCACAAGAGCAGGGGGCCGGGAGACCCAGTACTTC
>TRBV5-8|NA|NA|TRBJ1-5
CASSGGRGHGEPQHF
TGTGCCAGCTCGGGAGGTAGGGGACACGGGGAGCCCCAGCATTTT
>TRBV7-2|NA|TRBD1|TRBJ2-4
CASSSPTGGNIQYF
TGTGCCAGCAGCTCACCGACAGGGGGGAACATTCAGTACTTC
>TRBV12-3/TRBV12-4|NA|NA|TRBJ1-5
CASSLSRDQPQHF
TGTGCCAGCAGTTTATCGAGGGATCAGCCCCAGCATTTT
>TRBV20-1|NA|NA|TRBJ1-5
CSASPGGQAINQPQHF
TGCAGTGCTAGTCCGGGGGGTCAGGCGATCAATCAGCCCCAGCATTTT
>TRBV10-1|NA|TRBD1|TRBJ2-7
CASSENRQGDYEQYF
TGCGCCAGCAGCGAAAACCGACAGGGAGACTACGAGCAGTACTTC
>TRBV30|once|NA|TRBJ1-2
CAWRQGGYGYTF
TGTGCCTGGAGGCAGGGTGGGTATGGCTACACCTTC
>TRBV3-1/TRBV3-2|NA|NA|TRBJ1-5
CASSQGGGSQPQHF
TGTGCCAGCAGCCAAGGGGGGGGTAGTCAGCCCCAGCATTTT
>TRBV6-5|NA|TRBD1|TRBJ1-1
CASSSTGPNTEAFF
TGTGCCAGCAGCTCGACAGGGCCAAACACTGAAGCTTTCTTT
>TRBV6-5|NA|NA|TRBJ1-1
CATTGSLNTEAFF
TGTGCCACTACAGGGTCCTTAAACACTGAAGCTTTCTTT
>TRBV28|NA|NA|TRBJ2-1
CASTLNREYNEQFF
TGTGCCAGCACCCTGAACCGGGAATACAATGAGCAGTTCTTC
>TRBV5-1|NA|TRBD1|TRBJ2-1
CASSLQGQTYNEQFF
TGCGCCAGCAGCTTGCAGGGACAGACGTACAATGAGCAGTTCTTC
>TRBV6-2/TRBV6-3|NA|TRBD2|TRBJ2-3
CASSGSGGRIDTQYF
TGTGCCAGCAGTGGCTCCGGCGGGAGAATCGATACGCAGTATTTT
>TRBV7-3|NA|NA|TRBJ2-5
CASSPGGGRSQETQYF
TGTGCCAGCAGCCCGGGGGGCGGCAGAAGCCAAGAGACCCAGTACTTC
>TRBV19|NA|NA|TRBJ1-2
CASSILYDYGYTF
TGTGCCAGTAGTATACTCTATGACTATGGCTACACCTTC
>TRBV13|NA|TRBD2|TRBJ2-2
CASRTSGRAKSGELFF
TGTGCCAGCAGGACTAGCGGGAGGGCCAAATCCGGGGAGCTGTTTTTT
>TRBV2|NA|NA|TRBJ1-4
CASSTVGGKLFF
TGTGCCAGCAGTACAGTAGGGGGAAAACTGTTTTTT
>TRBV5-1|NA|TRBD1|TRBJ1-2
CASRKEGQGAGYTF
TGCGCCAGCAGGAAGGAGGGACAGGGGGCAGGCTACACCTTC
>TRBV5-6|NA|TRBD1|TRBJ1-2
CASSKTGEHGYTF
TGTGCCAGCAGCAAGACAGGGGAGCATGGCTACACCTTC
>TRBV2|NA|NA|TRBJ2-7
CASRGAPYEQYF
TGTGCCAGTCGAGGAGCCCCCTACGAGCAGTACTTC
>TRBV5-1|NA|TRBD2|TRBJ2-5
CASRTSGLETQYF
TGCGCCAGCAGGACTAGCGGATTAGAGACCCAGTACTTC
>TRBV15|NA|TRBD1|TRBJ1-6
CATSRDHGTGAPLHF
TGTGCCACCAGCAGAGATCACGGGACAGGGGCACCCCTCCACTTT
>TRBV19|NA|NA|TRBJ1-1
CASSSRQTMNTEAFF
TGTGCCAGTAGTTCTCGACAGACCATGAACACTGAAGCTTTCTTT
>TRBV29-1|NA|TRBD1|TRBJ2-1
CSVDYRGLEQFF
TGCAGCGTCGACTATAGGGGGCTCGAGCAGTTCTTC
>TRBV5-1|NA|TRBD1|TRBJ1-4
CASRPGTGVEKLFF
TGCGCCAGCAGACCCGGGACAGGGGTCGAAAAACTGTTTTTT
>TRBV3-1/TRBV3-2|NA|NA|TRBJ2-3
CASSQKPDTQYF
TGTGCCAGCAGCCAAAAGCCAGATACGCAGTATTTT
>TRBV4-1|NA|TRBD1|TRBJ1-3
CASSPAGQGAMWGNTIYF
TGCGCCAGCAGCCCCGCCGGACAGGGGGCTATGTGGGGAAACACCATATATTTT
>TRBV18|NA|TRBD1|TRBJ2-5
CASSPVFRQGEETQYF
TGTGCCAGCTCACCAGTTTTCAGACAGGGAGAAGAGACCCAGTACTTC
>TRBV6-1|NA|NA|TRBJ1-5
CASSERDNNQPQHF
TGTGCCAGCAGTGAAAGGGACAACAATCAGCCCCAGCATTTT
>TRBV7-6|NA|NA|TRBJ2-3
CASSLITGGTDTQYF
TGTGCCAGCAGCTTAATTACGGGGGGCACAGATACGCAGTATTTT
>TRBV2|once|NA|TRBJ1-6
CASSEALWGQAHF
TGTGCCAGCAGTGAAGCGCTTTGGGGGCAGGCCCACTTT
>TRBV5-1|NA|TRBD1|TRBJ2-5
CASSLAVGTGLETQYF
TGCGCCAGCAGCTTGGCCGTCGGGACAGGGCTGGAGACCCAGTACTTC
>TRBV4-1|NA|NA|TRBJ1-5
CASSLYQGLDQPQHF
TGCGCCAGCAGTCTCTATCAGGGGTTAGATCAGCCCCAGCATTTT
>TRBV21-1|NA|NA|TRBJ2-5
CASSKARGCPRETQYF
TGTGCCAGCAGCAAAGCCAGGGGGTGCCCTAGGGAGACCCAGTACTTC
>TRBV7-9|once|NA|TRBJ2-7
CASSPGYEQYF
TGTGCCAGCAGCCCCGGCTACGAGCAGTACTTC
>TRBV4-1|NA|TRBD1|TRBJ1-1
CASNQGGATEAFF
TGCGCCAGCAACCAGGGGGGGGCCACTGAAGCTTTCTTT
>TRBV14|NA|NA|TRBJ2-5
CASSQGVRGQETQYF
TGTGCCAGCAGCCAAGGGGTCAGGGGCCAAGAGACCCAGTACTTC
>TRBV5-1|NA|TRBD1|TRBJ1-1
CASSLAGTGNTEAFF
TGCGCCAGCAGCTTGGCCGGGACAGGGAACACTGAAGCTTTCTTT
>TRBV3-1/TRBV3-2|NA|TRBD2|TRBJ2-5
CASSRSTGTSAETQYF
TGTGCCAGCAGCCGGTCAACCGGGACTAGCGCCGAGACCCAGTACTTC
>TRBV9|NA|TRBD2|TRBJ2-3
CASSVEGVRGGNTQYF
TGTGCCAGCAGCGTAGAAGGGGTCCGGGGGGGCAATACGCAGTATTTT
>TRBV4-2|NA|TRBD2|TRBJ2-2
CASSQETSGRGTGELFF
TGTGCCAGCAGCCAAGAGACTAGCGGGAGAGGTACCGGGGAGCTGTTTTTT
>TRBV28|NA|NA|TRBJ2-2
CASSLAGSNTGELFF
TGTGCCAGCAGTTTAGCGGGATCGAACACCGGGGAGCTGTTTTTT
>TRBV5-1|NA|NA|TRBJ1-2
CASSIEGTPYGYTF
TGCGCCAGCAGCATCGAAGGGACACCCTATGGCTACACCTTC
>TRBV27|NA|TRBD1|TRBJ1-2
CASSPQGGAYGYTF
TGTGCCAGCAGTCCTCAGGGGGGCGCATATGGCTACACCTTC